The entry below describes one T cell receptor beta chain. This clonotype was detected only once. It has no known antigen specificity. No quality values exist for individual bases; no much larger clone is one base distant. Evidence from one read is weak. This sample was taken from a study of CD8 T cells in Susac syndrome (dated by TCRdb to about 2019). Broadly, across the study: The study used repertoire sequencing to test whether antigen drove CD8+ T cell activation and differentiation in Susac syndrome. The clonality of the CD8+ T cell repertoire was compared across approximately 12 healthy donors, around 14 Susac syndrome patients and 15 multiple sclerosis patients. What the research found in general, with its limitations: The TCR sequencing and HLA analysis was acknowledged to have included a relatively small number of individuals.

Peripheral blood CD8+ and CD4+ T cells from healthy donors, Susac syndrome patients and multiple sclerosis patients were profiled using high-throughput TCR beta sequencing. Multiple sclerosis controls were treatment-naive patients with stable or active relapsing-remitting disease fulfilling revised McDonald criteria. Bulk CD8+ and CD4+ T cells were purified by magnetic negative isolation, whereas CD8+ TEMRA cells were enriched by FACS. Blood was drawn into EDTA tubes, processed within 24 hours, and PBMCs were isolated by density gradient centrifugation. PBMCs intended for TCR sequencing were frozen in liquid nitrogen and were later thawed in a 37 degrees C water bath. Purity of sorted or isolated CD4+, CD8+ and CD8+ TEMRA cells was at least 90%. RNA was extracted using the RNeasy kit, and roughly 0.45 to 1 microgram was reverse transcribed with random hexamers. The immunoSEQ multiplex PCR assay, covering 54 Vbeta and 13 Jbeta segments, was used to amplify TCR beta CDR3 regions. PCR amplification bias was corrected using a synthetic template baseline for primer optimization and computational correction. The study's own analysis went as follows. Reads were annotated to V, D and J genes per IMGT and analyzed with immunoSEQ Analyzer, keeping only productive sequences. Clonality was calculated as one minus the Shannon entropy normalized by log2 of the number of productive unique sequences. Public and private clones were assessed among the 100 most prevalent clones of each patient and control. Susac-specific clones were defined as absent from healthy and MS cohorts, around 1,000 published viral clones and other ImmuneACCESS disease sequences. In-frame beta chains were kept once TCRdb had trimmed the public reads at Q25 with fastp and called clones with MiXCR. Every distinct CDR3 protein forms one entry, paired with its most common genes and DNA. These V and J calls rely on TCRdb rather than the paper's analysis. The sample includes fewer than 350,000 distinct CDR3 sequences, with 65% to 90% observed a single time. 0.2% to 0.25% of the sample lies in the top ten.

The sample comprised CD8+ T cells from PBMCs. The receptor comes from a human donor with multiple sclerosis.

The encoded CDR3 is CASSLDPDPAGDTQYF. The DNA reads as follows: TGTGCCAGCAGCTTAGATCCCGACCCGGCGGGAGATACGCAGTATTTT. The chain couples TRBV11-3 to TRBJ2-3; the D region possibly corresponds to TRBD2 (5 bases align). CDR1 is given as SGHNT and CDR2 as YENEEA, both from the germline V gene. V loses 0 bases of germline sequence and J loses 5 bases, and the interval between the two ends is 15 bases. Measured from the cysteine to the phenylalanine, the CDR3 is 16 residues long. The DNA shown is the 48-base CDR3, in frame from base 1.